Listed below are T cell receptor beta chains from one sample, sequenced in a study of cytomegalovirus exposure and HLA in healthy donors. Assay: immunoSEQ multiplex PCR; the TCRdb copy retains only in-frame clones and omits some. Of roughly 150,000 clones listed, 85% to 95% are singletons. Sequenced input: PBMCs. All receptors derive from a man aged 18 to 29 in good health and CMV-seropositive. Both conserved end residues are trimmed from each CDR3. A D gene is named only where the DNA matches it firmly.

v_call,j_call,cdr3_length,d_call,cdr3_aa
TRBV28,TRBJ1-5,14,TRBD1,ASSAHRGIRNQPQH
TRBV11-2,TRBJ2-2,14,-,ASSLVFRGVTGELF
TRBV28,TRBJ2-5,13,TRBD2,ASSQLAGGGETQY
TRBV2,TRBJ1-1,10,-,ASTRRPSEAF
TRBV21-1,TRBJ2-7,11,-,ASSTQKTYEQY
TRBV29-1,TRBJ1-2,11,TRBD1,SVIGGWGRGYT
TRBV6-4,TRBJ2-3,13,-,ASSDRGFSTDTQY
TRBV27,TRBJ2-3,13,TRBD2,ASSLVGLAADTQY
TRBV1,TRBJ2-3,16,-,TSRKCINSGMYTDTQY
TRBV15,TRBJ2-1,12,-,ATSSPLGPNEQF
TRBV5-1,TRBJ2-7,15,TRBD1,ASSWNGQDRGFHEQY
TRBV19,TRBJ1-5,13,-,ASSIGRSLDQPQH
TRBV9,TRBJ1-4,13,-,ASSVSGATNEKLF
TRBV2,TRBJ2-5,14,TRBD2,ASSTRGTSGLETQY
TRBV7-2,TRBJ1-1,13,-,ASSLDPGPNTEAF
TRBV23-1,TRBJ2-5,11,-,ASNQGTSETQY
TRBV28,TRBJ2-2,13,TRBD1,ASSSDRANTGELF
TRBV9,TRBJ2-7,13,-,ASSVGSGSSYEQY
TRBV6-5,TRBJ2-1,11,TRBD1,DLTGGTYNEQF
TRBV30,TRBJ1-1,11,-,AWSPPLGPEAF
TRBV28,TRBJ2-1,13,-,ASSPPTGAPNEQF
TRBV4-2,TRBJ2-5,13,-,ASSQGREHGQTQY
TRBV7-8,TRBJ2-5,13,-,ASSLGISGQETQY
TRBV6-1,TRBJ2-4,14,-,ASSELGNLAKNIQY
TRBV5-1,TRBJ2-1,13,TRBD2,ASSLRTSGRNEQF
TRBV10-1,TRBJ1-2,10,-,ASRVTGHGYT
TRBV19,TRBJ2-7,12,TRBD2,ASSIAGGVYEQY
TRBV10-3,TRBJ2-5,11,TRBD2,AISEASGETQY
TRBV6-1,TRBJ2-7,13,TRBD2,ASSEASGRIYEQY
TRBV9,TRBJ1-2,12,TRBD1,ASSVTTGSLGYT
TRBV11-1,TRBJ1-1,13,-,ASSLEGAESLEAF
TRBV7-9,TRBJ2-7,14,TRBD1,ASSLTDRGAHYEQY
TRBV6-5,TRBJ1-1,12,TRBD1,ASSSGQGATGAF
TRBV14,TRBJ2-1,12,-,ASSSRHRVNEQF
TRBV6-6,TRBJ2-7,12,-,ASRSKALNYEQY
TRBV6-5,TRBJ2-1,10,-,ASSNQVNEQF
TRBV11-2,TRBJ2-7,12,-,ASSPSSPLYEQY
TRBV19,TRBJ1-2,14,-,ASSISQAAASYGYT
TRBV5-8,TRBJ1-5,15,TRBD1,ASSSGQGMWEYQPQH
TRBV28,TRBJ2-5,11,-,ASSQTGWKTQY
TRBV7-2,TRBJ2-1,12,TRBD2,ASSRTSGSNEQF
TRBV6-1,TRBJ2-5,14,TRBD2,ASSDALAGGSETQY
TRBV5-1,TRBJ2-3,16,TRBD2,ASSSTTSGRASTDTQY
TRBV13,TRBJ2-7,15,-,ASSGRERAPGPYEQY
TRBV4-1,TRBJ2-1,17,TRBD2,ASSQVGPRLARFYNEQF
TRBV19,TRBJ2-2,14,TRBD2,ASSMGSGRDTGELF
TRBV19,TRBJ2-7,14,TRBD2,ASSISLAGATYEQY
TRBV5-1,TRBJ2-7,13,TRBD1,ASSLAGTGVAEQY
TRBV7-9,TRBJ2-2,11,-,ASSFKNTGELF
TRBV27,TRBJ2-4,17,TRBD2,ASSPVAGVGRRAKNIQY
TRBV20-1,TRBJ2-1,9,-,SARVVAEQF